This TCR beta chain was documented in a study of blood T cell repertoires in COVID-19. Looking at the study overall: The analysed material was cDNA or gDNA that came from T cells, B-cell-depleted T cells, or PBMCs.

In the study's own analysis: Amplified reference gene primers provided the basis for estimating nucleated cell counts. Method: immunoSEQ multiplex PCR; TCRdb's copy keeps in-frame clones and lacks some. The V and J calls and the clone size are those of that table, but D and trimming were determined from the DNA. Of around 130,000 clones in the sample, about four fifths are singletons; the top ten hold roughly 20%. The CDR3 covers 17 residues. Per germline, CDR1 SGDLS and CDR2 YYNGEE. Trimming removed 2 bases from V and 0 bases from J, with 15 bases in between. The V gene is TRBV9, the J gene TRBJ1-3; perhaps TRBD1 as D (5 bases). The sample comprised peripheral blood. The clonotype was recovered from a man aged 80 or over with acute or convalescent COVID-19. The CDR3 bases are TGTGCCAGCAGCGTTCACGCAGGGACTAGCTCTGGAAACACCATATATTTT. Translated, it gives CASSVHAGTSSGNTIYF. Filled out from reference TRBV9 and TRBJ1-3, the complete variable domain reads DSGVTQTPKHLITATGQRVTLRCSPRSGDLSVYWYQQSLDQGLQFLIQYYNGEERAKGNILERFSAQQFPDLHSELNLSSLELGDSALYFCASSVHAGTSSGNTIYFGEGSWLTVV.